These T cell receptor beta chains were read from a single sample in a study of T-cell memory formation after mild COVID-19. Using its own MiXCR run on the 5' RACE reads, TCRdb lists one record per CDR3 protein. This sample has about 55,000 distinct CDR3 sequences; about 30% occur once, and the top ten carry around 46%. Material: PBMCs or a T cell subset sorted from them (not recorded which). These receptor sequences come from a man aged 18 to 29 who had mild COVID-19 (a few samples of this study predate the infection). Cell type and time point are not known. The CDR3 runs from the conserved cysteine through the conserved F or W. D genes are given only for firm matches. Where a row states a size, it is once, few, many or the class of an expanded clone; other rows omit it.

- few TRBJ2-2 TRBV12-3/TRBV12-4 CASTSGLETGELFF TGTGCCAGCACCTCGGGACTCGAGACCGGGGAGCTGTTTTTT
TRBD1 - TRBJ2-7 TRBV29-1 CSVETGPYEQYF TGCAGCGTGGAGACAGGGCCCTACGAGCAGTACTTC
- - TRBJ2-7 TRBV29-1 CSVSTTGSYEQYF TGCAGCGTTTCGACAACCGGCTCCTACGAGCAGTACTTC
TRBD1 - TRBJ1-2 TRBV12-3/TRBV12-4 CASSWDRTAPNTF TGTGCCAGCAGTTGGGACAGGACCGCGCCCAACACCTTC
- - TRBJ1-3 TRBV9 CASSPRGADGNTIYF TGTGCCAGCAGCCCCCGGGGGGCTGATGGAAACACCATATATTTT
- - TRBJ1-1 TRBV7-8 CASSLARQGPTEAFF TGTGCCAGCAGCTTAGCGAGGCAGGGGCCCACTGAAGCTTTCTTT
TRBD2 - TRBJ2-7 TRBV19 CASMGEGPYEQYF TGTGCCAGTATGGGGGAGGGCCCCTACGAGCAGTACTTC
- - TRBJ1-5 TRBV12-3/TRBV12-4 CASSFGPSGWPQHF TGTGCCAGCAGTTTCGGGCCTTCGGGATGGCCCCAGCATTTT
- few TRBJ2-3 TRBV12-3/TRBV12-4 CASNSPGPDIDTQYF TGTGCCAGCAACTCCCCCGGACCGGACATAGATACGCAGTATTTT
- medium-sized TRBJ1-1 TRBV4-1 CASSLMAQENTEAFF TGCGCCAGCAGCCTTATGGCACAGGAGAACACTGAAGCTTTCTTT
- - TRBJ2-3 TRBV20-1 CSASLGGADTQYF TGCAGTGCTAGTTTAGGGGGAGCAGATACGCAGTATTTT
TRBD2 few TRBJ2-6 TRBV15 CATSRGTSGAGANVLTF TGTGCCACCAGCCGAGGGACTAGCGGGGCTGGGGCCAACGTCCTGACTTTC
- few TRBJ1-1 TRBV6-2/TRBV6-3 CASSSGNTEAFF TGTGCCAGCAGTTCAGGGAACACTGAAGCTTTCTTT
- - TRBJ2-4 TRBV4-1 CASSQERVPGNIQYF TGCGCCAGCAGCCAAGAAAGGGTACCGGGAAACATTCAGTACTTC
- - TRBJ1-5 TRBV30 CAWSATGLGNQPQHF TGTGCCTGGAGTGCCACAGGGTTGGGCAATCAGCCCCAGCATTTT
TRBD2 - TRBJ2-1 TRBV6-5 CASSYASAGGLNEQFF TGTGCCAGCAGTTACGCCTCAGCGGGGGGACTTAATGAGCAGTTCTTC